The 6 T cell receptor beta chains below all came from one sample that was sequenced in a study of CD8+CD57+ T cells in acquired aplastic anemia. Genomic DNA, serving as template, underwent TCR beta VDJ and CDR3 profiling. TCRdb used MiXCR to reprocess the reads, holding one entry per CDR3 protein. The data show approximately 150,000 distinct CDR3 sequences, roughly two thirds seen once. The patients chosen for sequencing had shown expansion of CD8+CD57+ cells (detected by flow cytometry). The specimen was sorted CD4+, CD8+, or CD8+CD57+ T cells (not recorded which) from PBMCs. The origin of the receptors is a human donor with aplastic anemia.

This chain links TRBV7-6 with TRBJ2-5; 7 bases agree with TRBD2. Trimming at V came to 1 base and at J to 4 bases, leaving 3 bases not matched to a gene. From germline, CDR1 is SGHVS and CDR2 FNYEAQ. The CDR3 runs to 14 residues. CDR3 sequence: CASSLGGRGETQYF. As DNA, the CDR3 is TGTGCCAGCAGCTTAGGCGGGAGAGGAGAGACCCAGTACTTC.

The CDR3 coding sequence is TGTGCCATACGAGTAAGACAGGAGTCTGAAGCTTTCTTT. This sequence encodes CAIRVRQESEAFF. V gene TRBV10-3 combines with J gene TRBJ1-1, with D maybe TRBD1 (6 bases). In germline, CDR1 is ENHRY, CDR2 SYGVKD. This CDR3 has 13 amino acids. The V end was cut by 9 bases, the J end by 6 bases, with 17 bases between.

The V and J genes are TRBV5-1 and TRBJ2-7; D is undetermined. Trimming took off 4 bases at V and 5 bases at J, with 16 bases between the two ends. CDR1 is SGHRS and CDR2 is YFSETQ in the germline V gene. This CDR3 has 14 amino acids. CDR3 loop: CASSITGPTDEQYF. Written as DNA, the CDR3 is TGCGCCAGCAGCATAACCGGGCCCACCGACGAGCAGTACTTC.

For the CDR3, the DNA is TGCAGTATGGATGGTACAGATACGCAGTATTTT. It codes for CSMDGTDTQYF. J is TRBJ2-3 and V is TRBV20-1; D unresolved. The CDR3 loop spans 11 amino acids. Germline V CDR1 and CDR2: DFQATT, SNEGSKA (reference sequence). The V end was cut by 8 bases, the J end by 3 bases, with 9 bases between.

The V and J genes are TRBV10-3 and TRBJ2-1; D is perhaps TRBD2 (5 bases). The germline gives CDR1 ENHRY, CDR2 SYGVKD. Deletions cut 10 bases from V and 0 bases from J, with 19 bases between. The CDR3 consists of 16 residues. CDR3 in amino acids: CASNSAGQSSYNEQFF. For the CDR3, the DNA is TGTGCCAGCAACTCGGCGGGTCAGAGCTCCTACAATGAGCAGTTCTTC.

The CDR3 nucleotides are TGCAGTGCTACCACACCCCAGGCAAGCTCCTACGAGCAGTACTTC. Translation: CSATTPQASSYEQYF. This chain uses TRBV20-1 with TRBJ2-7; no firm D call. Germline CDR1 reads DFQATT; CDR2 reads SNEGSKA (reference sequence). Trimming removed 4 bases at V and 0 bases at J, with 16 bases between. The CDR3 consists of 15 residues.